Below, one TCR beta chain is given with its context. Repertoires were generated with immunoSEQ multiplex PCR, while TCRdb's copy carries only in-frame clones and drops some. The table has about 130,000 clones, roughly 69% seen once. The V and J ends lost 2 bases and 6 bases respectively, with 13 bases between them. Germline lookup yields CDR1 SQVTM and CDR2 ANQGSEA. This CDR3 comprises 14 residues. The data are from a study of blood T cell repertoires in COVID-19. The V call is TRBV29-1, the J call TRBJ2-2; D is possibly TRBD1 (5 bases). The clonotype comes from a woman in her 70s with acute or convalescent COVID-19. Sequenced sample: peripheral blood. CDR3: CSVELAWGAGELFF. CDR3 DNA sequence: TGCAGCGTTGAACTCGCTTGGGGCGCCGGGGAGCTGTTTTTT.